A selection of T cell receptor beta chains follows, all from one sample in a study of CD8+ T cells in alopecia areata. The assay was immunoSEQ multiplex PCR, and TCRdb's table has in-frame clones only and misses some. The table lists around 19,000 clones, 59% of them singletons. Specimen: skin, collected at week 4, from a patient treated with tofacitinib. Receptors originate from a human donor with alopecia areata. CDR3s include the opening cysteine and the closing phenylalanine or tryptophan. Fields, in order: J gene, clone size, D gene, V gene, CDR3 protein, CDR3 DNA. D genes are given only for firm matches. Clone size is shown for a subset of rows, as once, few, many or a class of expanded clone.

>TRBJ2-3|medium-sized|TRBD2|TRBV25-1
CASSRAGGTDTQYF
TGTGCCAGCAGTAGGGCGGGGGGCACAGATACGCAGTATTTT
>TRBJ1-1|-|-|TRBV10-3
CAIRPTGKSEAFF
TGTGCCATCAGACCTACGGGCAAATCTGAAGCTTTCTTT
>TRBJ2-7|once|-|TRBV4-1
CASSPQRTSSYEQYF
TGCGCCAGCAGCCCCCAAAGGACAAGCTCCTACGAGCAGTACTTC
>TRBJ1-1|-|TRBD1|TRBV6-6
CASRGQVDTEAFF
TGTGCCAGCAGGGGACAGGTGGACACTGAAGCTTTCTTT
>TRBJ1-1|-|-|TRBV6-6
CASSSLKAPRTEAFF
TGTGCCAGCAGTTCCCTAAAGGCGCCGAGGACTGAAGCTTTCTTT
>TRBJ2-5|-|TRBD2|TRBV4-2
CASSQDLFGTSVLQTQYF
TGTGCCAGCAGCCAAGATCTTTTTGGGACTAGCGTTCTCCAGACCCAGTACTTC
>TRBJ2-7|-|-|TRBV6-7
CASSYSILGFPYEQYF
TGTGCCAGCAGTTACTCGATTCTGGGTTTTCCCTACGAGCAGTACTTC
>TRBJ1-6|-|TRBD1|TRBV6-1
CASTGTDGYSPLHF
TGTGCCAGCACCGGGACAGATGGGTATTCACCCCTCCACTTT
>TRBJ2-1|-|TRBD1|TRBV29-1
CSLFAPGTGREQFF
TGCAGCCTTTTCGCCCCCGGGACAGGGCGTGAGCAGTTCTTC
>TRBJ2-3|-|TRBD1|TRBV5-1
CASSPGQGKGSDTQYF
TGCGCCAGCAGCCCGGGACAGGGAAAGGGGTCAGATACGCAGTATTTT
>TRBJ2-1|-|-|TRBV4-1
CASSQVDILSYNEQFF
TGCGCCAGCAGCCAGGTTGACATACTCTCCTACAATGAGCAGTTCTTC
>TRBJ2-7|once|-|TRBV7-2
CASSFRGDTQQQYF
TGTGCCAGCAGCTTTCGCGGGGATACCCAACAGCAGTACTTC
>TRBJ1-3|medium-sized|TRBD1|TRBV6-5
CASSPGGYSGNTIYF
TGTGCCAGCAGTCCAGGGGGGTACTCTGGAAACACCATATATTTT
>TRBJ2-7|-|-|TRBV7-8
CASSPVGTTSYEQYF
TGTGCCAGCAGCCCCGTCGGGACAACCTCCTACGAGCAGTACTTC
>TRBJ2-7|-|TRBD2|TRBV11-2
CASSVLAGGRSYEQYF
TGTGCCAGCAGCGTTCTTGCGGGGGGGCGCTCCTACGAGCAGTACTTC
>TRBJ2-3|-|TRBD2|TRBV7-9
CASSLTSGTDTQYF
TGTGCCAGCAGCTTGACTAGCGGCACAGATACGCAGTATTTT
>TRBJ2-1|-|TRBD2|TRBV7-2
CASSYSRLKRGGSNEQFF
TGTGCCAGCAGCTACTCCCGACTGAAGCGGGGGGGCTCGAATGAGCAGTTCTTC
>TRBJ1-2|-|TRBD1|TRBV11-2
CASRSPGQGRLHYGYTF
TGTGCCAGCAGATCACCGGGACAGGGACGTTTACACTATGGCTACACCTTC
>TRBJ2-6|-|-|TRBV4-1
CASSQGESGRAANVLTF
TGCGCCAGCAGCCAGGGGGAGTCTGGCAGGGCAGCCAACGTCCTGACTTTC
>TRBJ2-7|-|TRBD2|TRBV7-2
CASSSASGLVATVQYF
TGTGCCAGCAGCTCTGCCTCTGGACTAGTAGCGACGGTGCAGTACTTC
>TRBJ2-3|-|-|TRBV5-6
CASSLGQPFGQIDTDTQYF
TGTGCCAGCAGCTTGGGCCAACCGTTTGGACAGATCGACACAGATACGCAGTATTTT
>TRBJ1-1|few|-|TRBV5-1
CASSSLAWGGTEAFF
TGCGCCAGCAGCTCTCTTGCTTGGGGGGGAACTGAAGCTTTCTTT
>TRBJ2-7|-|-|TRBV19
CASSPRHGRTYEQYF
TGTGCCAGTAGTCCGAGACACGGAAGAACCTACGAGCAGTACTTC
>TRBJ1-2|few|-|TRBV4-1
CASSNRDIAMGENYGYTF
TGCGCCAGCAGCAACCGGGACATCGCGATGGGAGAAAACTATGGCTACACCTTC
>TRBJ1-6|-|TRBD1|TRBV5-1
CASSLNRGVNSPLHF
TGCGCCAGCAGCCTGAACAGGGGGGTTAATTCACCCCTCCACTTT
>TRBJ2-7|-|-|TRBV19
CASSPRGSPLEQYF
TGTGCCAGTAGTCCCCGCGGTTCCCCTCTCGAGCAGTACTTC
>TRBJ1-1|few|-|TRBV5-1
CASSGEAGLGAFF
TGCGCCAGCAGCGGCGAGGCAGGGTTGGGAGCTTTCTTT
>TRBJ2-3|-|-|TRBV28
CASSFFVSPSTDTQYF
TGTGCCAGCAGTTTTTTCGTCTCCCCTAGCACAGATACGCAGTATTTT
>TRBJ1-6|once|-|TRBV15
CATSRDSPLRNSPLHF
TGTGCCACCAGCAGGGACAGTCCGCTCCGAAATTCACCCCTCCACTTT
>TRBJ2-6|few|-|TRBV2
CASSEVGGTGANVLTF
TGTGCCAGCAGTGAAGTCGGAGGGACTGGGGCCAACGTCCTGACTTTC
>TRBJ2-4|-|-|TRBV2
CASRPPGAEAKNIQYF
TGTGCCAGCAGGCCACCAGGGGCGGAAGCCAAAAACATTCAGTACTTC
>TRBJ2-5|once|TRBD1|TRBV11-3
CASSFGTEAQETQYF
TGTGCCAGCAGCTTCGGGACAGAAGCTCAAGAGACCCAGTACTTC
>TRBJ2-3|-|TRBD2|TRBV10-3
CAISNGGDRGDTQYF
TGTGCCATCAGTAATGGGGGGGATCGGGGAGATACGCAGTATTTT
>TRBJ1-2|-|-|TRBV20-1
CSARDLSGYTF
TGCAGTGCTAGAGATCTGAGTGGCTACACCTTC
>TRBJ1-5|few|TRBD1|TRBV6-6
CASSPSRDRVSPQHF
TGTGCCAGCAGCCCCTCTCGGGACAGGGTCTCGCCCCAGCATTTT
>TRBJ2-2|-|-|TRBV7-2
CASSFDRNTGELFF
TGTGCCAGCAGCTTTGATAGGAACACCGGGGAGCTGTTTTTT
>TRBJ1-4|-|TRBD1|TRBV28
CASTRSGTASEKLFF
TGTGCCAGCACTAGATCCGGGACAGCAAGTGAAAAACTGTTTTTT
>TRBJ2-3|-|-|TRBV5-6
CASSLARLPGDTQYF
TGTGCCAGCAGCTTGGCCCGACTCCCGGGAGATACGCAGTATTTT
>TRBJ1-1|few|-|TRBV5-5
CASRWMQNTEAFF
TGTGCCAGCCGTTGGATGCAGAACACTGAAGCTTTCTTT
>TRBJ2-5|few|-|TRBV5-6
CASSLPTAETQYF
TGTGCCAGCAGCTTGCCCACCGCCGAGACCCAGTACTTC
>TRBJ1-2|few|TRBD1|TRBV7-6
CASTPGTDLAGYTF
TGTGCCAGCACCCCCGGGACAGACCTCGCGGGCTACACCTTC
>TRBJ1-5|-|-|TRBV4-2
CASSQYGRSDSNQPQHF
TGTGCCAGCAGCCAATATGGGAGGTCTGATAGCAATCAGCCCCAGCATTTT
>TRBJ2-7|-|TRBD2|TRBV6-1
CASSVTGGSYEQYF
TGTGCCAGCAGTGTCACGGGGGGATCCTACGAGCAGTACTTC
>TRBJ1-6|once|TRBD1|TRBV5-1
CASSLGQGGSPLHF
TGCGCCAGCAGCTTGGGACAGGGCGGTTCACCCCTCCACTTT
>TRBJ2-2|-|-|TRBV28
CASSLYLMQGWNTGELFF
TGTGCCAGCAGTTTATACCTCATGCAGGGGTGGAACACCGGGGAGCTGTTTTTT
>TRBJ1-2|few|-|TRBV4-3
CASSQSGATDYGYTF
TGCGCCAGCAGCCAATCCGGGGCCACGGACTATGGCTACACCTTC
>TRBJ2-7|-|-|TRBV29-1
CSVEFGGAGSYEQYF
TGCAGCGTTGAGTTTGGAGGGGCAGGCTCCTACGAGCAGTACTTC
>TRBJ2-3|-|TRBD2|TRBV6-4
CASRPVPGLAGGQGDTQYF
TGTGCCAGCAGACCAGTACCGGGACTAGCGGGGGGGCAAGGAGATACGCAGTATTTT